This T cell receptor (beta chain) was captured by sequencing in a study of lymphopenia after photon versus proton radiotherapy. Libraries were prepared by immunoSEQ multiplex PCR; TCRdb keeps only in-frame clonotypes and omits some of them. The sample contains approximately 15,000 clones, 70% to 85% of which appear only once. Per the germline V gene, CDR1 is SGHRS and CDR2 is YFSETQ. This CDR3 has 14 residues. J lost 7 bases, V lost 2 bases, and 1 base had no gene match. The input for sequencing was peripheral blood, taken from a patient treated with photon-based radiotherapy. V and J are TRBV5-1 and TRBJ1-6; 9 nucleotides match TRBD1. This receptor was obtained from a man aged 50-59 years with gastric cancer. The CDR3 loop reads CASSLGQGNSPLHF. CDR3 DNA sequence: TGCGCCAGCAGCTTAGGACAGGGGAATTCACCCCTCCACTTT.